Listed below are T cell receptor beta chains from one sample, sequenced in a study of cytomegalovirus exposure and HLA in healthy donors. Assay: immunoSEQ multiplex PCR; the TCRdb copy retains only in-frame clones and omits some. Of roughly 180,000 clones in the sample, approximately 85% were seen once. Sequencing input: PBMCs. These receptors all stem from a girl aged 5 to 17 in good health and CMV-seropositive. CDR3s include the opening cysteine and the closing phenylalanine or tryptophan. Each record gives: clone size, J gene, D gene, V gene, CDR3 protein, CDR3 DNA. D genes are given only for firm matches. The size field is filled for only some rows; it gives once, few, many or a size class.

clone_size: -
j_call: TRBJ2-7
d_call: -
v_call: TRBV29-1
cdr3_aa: CSVVRGSEQYF
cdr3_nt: TGCAGCGTTGTTCGGGGATCCGAGCAGTACTTC

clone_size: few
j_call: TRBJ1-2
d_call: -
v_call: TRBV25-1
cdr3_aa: CASSEGGGSGYTF
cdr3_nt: TGTGCCAGCAGTGAAGGGGGGGGGAGTGGCTACACCTTC

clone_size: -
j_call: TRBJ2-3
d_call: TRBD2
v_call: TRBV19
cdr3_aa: CASSSGGGTDTQYF
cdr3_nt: TGTGCCAGTAGTAGCGGGGGTGGAACAGATACGCAGTATTTT

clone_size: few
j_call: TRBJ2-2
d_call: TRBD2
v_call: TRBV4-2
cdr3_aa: CASSQEPAGGTGELFF
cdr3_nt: TGTGCCAGCAGCCAAGAGCCAGCGGGGGGCACCGGGGAGCTGTTTTTT

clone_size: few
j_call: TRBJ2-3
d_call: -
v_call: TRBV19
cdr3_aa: CASSITGTDTQYF
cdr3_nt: TGTGCCAGTAGTATAACGGGGACAGATACGCAGTATTTT

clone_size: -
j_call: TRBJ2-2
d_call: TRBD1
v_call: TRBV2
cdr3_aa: CASSLGQGNTGELFF
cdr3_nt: TGTGCCAGCAGCCTGGGACAGGGGAACACCGGGGAGCTGTTTTTT

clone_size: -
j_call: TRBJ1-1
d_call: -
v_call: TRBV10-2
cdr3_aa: CASSESVAAEAFF
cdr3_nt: TGCGCCAGCAGTGAGTCGGTGGCAGCTGAAGCTTTCTTT

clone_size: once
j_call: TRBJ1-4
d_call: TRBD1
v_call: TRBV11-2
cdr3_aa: CASSLDLSRGNEKLFF
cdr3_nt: TGTGCCAGCAGCTTAGATCTGTCCAGGGGGAATGAAAAACTGTTTTTT

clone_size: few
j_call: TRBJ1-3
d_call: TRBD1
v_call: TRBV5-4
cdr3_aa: CASSFGGGLNTIYF
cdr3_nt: TGTGCCAGCAGCTTCGGAGGGGGCTTAAACACCATATATTTT

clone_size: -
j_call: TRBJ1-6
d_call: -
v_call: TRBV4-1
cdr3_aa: CASSQGRGGRQGSPLHF
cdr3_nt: TGCGCCAGCAGCCAAGGGCGCGGAGGGAGGCAAGGTTCACCCCTCCACTTT

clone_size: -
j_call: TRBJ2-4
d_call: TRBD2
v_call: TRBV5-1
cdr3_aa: CASSLGPGTSGGGHIQYF
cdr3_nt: TGCGCCAGCAGCTTGGGGCCCGGGACTAGCGGGGGGGGTCACATTCAGTACTTC

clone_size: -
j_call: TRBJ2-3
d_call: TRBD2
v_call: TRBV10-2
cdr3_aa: CASNHRGGTDTQYF
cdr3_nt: TGCGCCAGCAATCACCGGGGGGGCACAGATACGCAGTATTTT

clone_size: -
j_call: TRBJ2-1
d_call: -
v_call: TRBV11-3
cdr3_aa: CASSTEFNEQFF
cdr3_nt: TGTGCCAGCAGCACAGAATTCAATGAGCAGTTCTTC

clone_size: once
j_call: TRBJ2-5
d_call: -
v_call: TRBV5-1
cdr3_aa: CASSLAGGLEKETQYF
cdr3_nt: TGCGCCAGCAGCTTGGCCGGGGGACTGGAAAAAGAGACCCAGTACTTC

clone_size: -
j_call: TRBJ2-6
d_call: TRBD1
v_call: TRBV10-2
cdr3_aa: CASSEVVTGDSKGRSGANVLTF
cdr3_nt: TGCGCCAGCAGTGAGGTGGTAACAGGGGATAGTAAGGGGCGCTCTGGGGCCAACGTCCTGACTTTC

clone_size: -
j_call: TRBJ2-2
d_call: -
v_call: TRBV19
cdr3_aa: CASIETTNTGELFF
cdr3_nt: TGTGCCAGTATCGAGACAACGAACACCGGGGAGCTGTTTTTT

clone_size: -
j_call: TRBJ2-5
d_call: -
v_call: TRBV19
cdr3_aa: CASRPKGGGAETQYF
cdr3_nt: TGTGCCAGTAGACCTAAGGGAGGTGGGGCAGAGACCCAGTACTTC

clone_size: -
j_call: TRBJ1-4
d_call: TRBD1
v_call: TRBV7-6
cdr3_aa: CASGTGVEKLFF
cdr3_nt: TGTGCCAGCGGGACAGGGGTTGAAAAACTGTTTTTT

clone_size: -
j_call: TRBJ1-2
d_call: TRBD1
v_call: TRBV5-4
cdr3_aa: CASSSGTGDGGYTF
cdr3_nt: TGTGCCAGCAGTTCCGGGACAGGGGATGGTGGCTACACCTTC

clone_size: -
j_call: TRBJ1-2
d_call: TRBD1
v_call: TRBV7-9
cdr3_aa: CASSPTGHYGYTF
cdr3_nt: TGTGCCAGCAGCCCGACAGGGCACTATGGCTACACCTTC

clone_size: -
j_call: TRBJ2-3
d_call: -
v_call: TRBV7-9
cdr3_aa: CASLLARVGDTQYF
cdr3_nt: TGTGCCAGCCTCCTAGCGCGGGTGGGAGATACGCAGTATTTT

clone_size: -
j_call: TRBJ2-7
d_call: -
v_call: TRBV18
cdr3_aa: CASSPNRDEQYF
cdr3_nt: TGTGCCAGCTCACCTAACAGGGACGAGCAGTACTTC

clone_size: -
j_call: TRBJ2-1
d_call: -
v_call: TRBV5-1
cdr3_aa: CASSLARGFPGDEQFF
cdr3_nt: TGCGCCAGCAGCTTGGCTCGGGGGTTCCCCGGAGATGAGCAGTTCTTC

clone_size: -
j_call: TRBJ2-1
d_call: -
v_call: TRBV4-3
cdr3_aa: CASSQELSSYNEQFF
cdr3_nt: TGCGCCAGCAGCCAAGAGCTTAGCTCCTACAATGAGCAGTTCTTC

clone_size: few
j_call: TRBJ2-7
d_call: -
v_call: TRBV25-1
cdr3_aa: CASSEAGGYEQYF
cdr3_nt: TGTGCCAGCAGTGAGGCGGGCGGGTACGAGCAGTACTTC